Described below is a single T cell receptor beta chain sequence and its context. Its antigen target is currently unknown. It has no much larger one-base neighbor in the sample; base qualities were not kept. This entry belongs to a study of blood T cell repertoires in COVID-19 (TCRdb year 2020). Background for the entire study: Samples from collaborators originated in the United States, Italy and Spain and spanned both the acute and convalescent phases of COVID-19. The prospective study material was composed of cDNA or gDNA derived from T cells, B-cell-depleted T cells, or PBMCs. Subjects who had been exposed to COVID-19, were actively infected with it, or had recovered from it provided the deeply sampled blood TCRbeta repertoires that made up the dataset. The repertoires were released in a freely available public database intended as a resource for research on the immune response to SARS-CoV-2. Samples came from the ongoing ImmuneRACE study (first 160 participants) plus 1,254 subjects from 6 global collaborators. Sample metadata almost always included a de-identified subject ID, COVID-19 status, age in years and sex. Where available, HLA class I and class II types were obtained from metadata supplied by the sample provider rather than from assay-based typing. Overall study results and their limits: The quantity of clinical and demographic metadata differed by source and by participant and was supplied without curation.

TCRbeta CDR3 regions were amplified from genomic DNA by means of the immunoSEQ Assay, a bias-controlled multiplex PCR. Concerning the study's data processing: The number of nucleated cells in each sample was estimated by amplification of reference gene primers within the assay. Sequence reads were collapsed and filtered to measure the absolute abundance of every unique TCRbeta CDR3 rearrangement. For each sample, productive Simpson clonality was calculated as the square root of Simpson's diversity index across productive rearrangements. TCRdb took this table from immuneACCESS and kept in-frame rearrangements with V and J called. Such tables lack part of the clones; where checked against another copy, unresolved V genes explain under half of the gap, and the rest is unexplained. V, J and clone size are those of that table, while D and trimming were read from the DNA. Within this sample are some 200,000 clones, with about 80% of them counted one time only. The top ten constitute about 26% of the sample.

Whole blood was collected in K2EDTA tubes by collaborating institutions according to the institutions' own protocols. Collaborator samples were shipped for TCRbeta analysis as frozen whole blood, isolated PBMCs, or DNA extracted from either sample type. The CDR3 goes from the cysteine to the phenylalanine over 17 residues. CDR3 DNA only is kept here, 51 bases in frame from base 1. For this chain, trimming is 4 bases at the V end and 9 bases at the J end, and the number of junction bases without a gene match is 15. CDR1 and CDR2 (MNHNS, SASEGT) derive from the germline V gene. The sequence was obtained from a woman in her sixties or seventies with acute or convalescent COVID-19. The rearranged segments are TRBV6-1 and TRBJ2-1; 10 central bases correspond to TRBD1. The sample comprised peripheral blood. The nucleotide sequence is given as TGTGCCAGCAGTGCCCGAGGGGGACAGGGGTCAAGGGGTGAGCAGTTCTTC. This yields the protein CASSARGGQGSRGEQFF.